This entry concerns a single T cell receptor (beta chain). The data were obtained in a study of control samples from healthy donors and cancer patients. The length of the CDR3 is 15 residues. Trimming took 5 bases from V and 1 from J; bases not matched to a gene: 4. Germline CDR1 is KGHDR and CDR2 is SFDVKD. Produced via immunoSEQ multiplex PCR; TCRdb's table is partial and in-frame only. The data contain more than 50,000 clones, approximately 91% of them singletons. The clonotype originates from a man aged 50-60 years in good health. The chain couples TRBV24-1 to TRBJ2-5; 9 nucleotides align to TRBD1. Sequencing was carried out using blood. DNA for the CDR3: TGTGCCACCAGTGGGGGACAGGGACCCCAAGAGACCCAGTACTTC. Protein: CATSGGQGPQETQYF.